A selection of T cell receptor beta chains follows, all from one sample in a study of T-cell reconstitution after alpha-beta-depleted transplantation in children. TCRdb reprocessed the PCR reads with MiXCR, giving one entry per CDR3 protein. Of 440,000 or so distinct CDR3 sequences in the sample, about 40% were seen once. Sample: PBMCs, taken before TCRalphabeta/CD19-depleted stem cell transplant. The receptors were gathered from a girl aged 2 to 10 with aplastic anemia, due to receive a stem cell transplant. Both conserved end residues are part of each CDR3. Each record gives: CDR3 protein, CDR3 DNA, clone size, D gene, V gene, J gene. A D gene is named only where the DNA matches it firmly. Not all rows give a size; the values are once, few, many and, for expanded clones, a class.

CASSLSGIPAFDEQYF	TGTGCCAGCAGTTTATCTGGAATCCCCGCGTTCGACGAGCAGTACTTC	-	-	TRBV27	TRBJ2-7
CSAIDRYGYTF	TGCAGCGCTATCGACCGCTATGGCTACACCTTC	-	-	TRBV29-1	TRBJ1-2
CASRTPGTANYGYTF	TGTGCCAGTAGGACTCCCGGGACAGCTAACTATGGCTACACCTTC	few	TRBD1	TRBV19	TRBJ1-2
CASSWGTNTIYF	TGTGCCAGCAGTTGGGGGACTAACACCATATATTTT	few	-	TRBV12-3/TRBV12-4	TRBJ1-3
CASSLGGSPYEQYF	TGTGCCAGCAGCCTCGGGGGGTCCCCCTACGAGCAGTACTTC	many	TRBD2	TRBV3-1	TRBJ2-7
CASSWTGQPGDEQFF	TGCGCCAGCAGCTGGACAGGGCAGCCCGGCGATGAGCAGTTCTTC	-	TRBD1	TRBV5-1	TRBJ2-1
CSAWDGFSGNTIYF	TGCAGTGCGTGGGACGGATTCTCTGGAAACACCATATATTTT	-	-	TRBV20-1	TRBJ1-3
CASSQVLAGSIGNEQFF	TGTGCCAGCAGCCAAGTCCTAGCGGGCTCGATAGGGAATGAGCAGTTCTTC	-	TRBD2	TRBV3-1	TRBJ2-1
CASSPVRFRDSHYNEQFF	TGTGCCAGCTCACCGGTCCGGTTTCGGGACAGTCACTACAATGAGCAGTTCTTC	few	TRBD1	TRBV18	TRBJ2-1
CASSQAASGTPYNEQFF	TGCGCCAGCAGCCAAGCGGCTAGCGGGACTCCCTACAATGAGCAGTTCTTC	many	TRBD2	TRBV4-3	TRBJ2-1
CASGQDGDLVNEQYF	TGCGCCAGCGGCCAAGATGGCGACCTGGTAAACGAGCAGTACTTC	-	-	TRBV4-3	TRBJ2-7
CASGTGLLAGDNEQFF	TGTGCCAGCGGTACTGGGTTGCTAGCGGGAGACAATGAGCAGTTCTTC	once	TRBD2	TRBV28	TRBJ2-1
CASSQDRTQYF	TGCGCCAGCAGCCAGGATCGGACCCAGTACTTC	many	-	TRBV4-1	TRBJ2-5
CASSLSGAGTDTQYF	TGTGCCAGCAGTCTTAGCGGGGCTGGCACAGATACGCAGTATTTT	once	TRBD2	TRBV6-4	TRBJ2-3
CSAFPLGQENIQYF	TGCAGTGCTTTCCCATTAGGACAGGAAAACATTCAGTACTTC	few	TRBD1	TRBV20-1	TRBJ2-4
CASSEEVAGVGETQYF	TGTGCCAGCAGTGAAGAAGTAGCGGGAGTGGGAGAGACCCAGTACTTC	few	TRBD2	TRBV6-1	TRBJ2-5
CASSGGVSNLYEQYF	TGTGCCAGTAGTGGTGGGGTCAGCAACTTATACGAGCAGTACTTC	-	-	TRBV19	TRBJ2-7
CASGLLGKSEQFF	TGTGCCAGCGGGCTATTAGGTAAGAGTGAGCAGTTCTTC	-	-	TRBV7-2	TRBJ2-1
CASSPSDPGTPYGYTF	TGTGCCAGCAGCCCGTCTGACCCCGGGACACCGTATGGCTACACCTTC	few	-	TRBV7-9	TRBJ1-2
CASSLKRENGQETQYF	TGTGCCAGCAGCTTGAAGAGGGAAAACGGCCAAGAGACCCAGTACTTC	-	-	TRBV5-4	TRBJ2-5
CSALAGGEYEQYF	TGCAGTGCCTTGGCGGGGGGGGAGTACGAGCAGTACTTC	-	TRBD2	TRBV20-1	TRBJ2-7
CASSYNPGQAGEYSNQPQHF	TGTGCCAGCAGTTATAACCCGGGACAGGCGGGGGAGTATAGCAATCAGCCCCAGCATTTT	few	TRBD1	TRBV28	TRBJ1-5
CASSYVQGHMNTEAFF	TGTGCCAGCAGTTACGTGCAGGGTCACATGAACACTGAAGCTTTCTTT	-	-	TRBV6-5	TRBJ1-1
CASSFSLSAGGSTDTQYF	TGTGCCAGCAGCTTTTCCCTTTCAGCGGGAGGGAGCACAGATACGCAGTATTTT	few	TRBD2	TRBV11-1	TRBJ2-3
CASSGGNNEQFF	TGTGCCAGCAGTGGAGGGAACAATGAGCAGTTCTTC	few	-	TRBV27	TRBJ2-1
CASSLSRPGDEQYF	TGTGCCAGCAGTTTATCCAGGCCCGGGGACGAGCAGTACTTC	-	-	TRBV12-3/TRBV12-4	TRBJ2-7
CASSTGDKYEQYF	TGTGCCAGCAGTACAGGGGATAAGTACGAGCAGTACTTC	-	TRBD1	TRBV28	TRBJ2-7
CASSYQTGKSFPLELFF	TGCGCCAGCAGCTACCAGACGGGGAAGTCCTTTCCTCTGGAGCTGTTTTTT	many	-	TRBV5-1	TRBJ2-2
CSARDWEKLFF	TGCAGTGCTAGAGATTGGGAAAAACTGTTTTTT	-	-	TRBV20-1	TRBJ1-4
CASSYGDRLAEQYF	TGTGCCAGCAGTTACGGGGACAGATTAGCCGAGCAGTACTTC	-	TRBD1	TRBV6-5	TRBJ2-7
CASRRTFQETQYF	TGCGCCAGCAGGCGGACATTTCAAGAGACCCAGTACTTC	-	-	TRBV5-1	TRBJ2-5
CASSEPATGGLYEQYF	TGTGCCAGCAGTGAACCGGCCACCGGGGGACTTTACGAGCAGTACTTC	-	-	TRBV6-1	TRBJ2-7
CASSQDFQGADTQYF	TGTGCCAGCAGCCAAGATTTCCAGGGCGCAGATACGCAGTATTTT	-	-	TRBV4-2	TRBJ2-3
CASRTGTAQYF	TGTGCCAGCAGGACCGGGACAGCGCAGTATTTT	-	TRBD1	TRBV18	TRBJ2-3
CASSLGGGPRNEQFF	TGTGCCAGCAGCTTAGGGGGGGGTCCCCGCAATGAGCAGTTCTTC	-	TRBD2	TRBV7-8	TRBJ2-1
CASSFKGHQKTQYF	TGTGCCAGCAGTTTCAAGGGACATCAGAAGACCCAGTACTTC	-	-	TRBV28	TRBJ2-5
CASDGSKPYEQYF	TGTGCCAGCGACGGGAGTAAGCCCTACGAGCAGTACTTC	-	-	TRBV6-8	TRBJ2-7
CASSDQTSSYEQYF	TGTGCCAGCAGTGACCAGACTAGCTCCTACGAGCAGTACTTC	many	-	TRBV12-3/TRBV12-4	TRBJ2-7
CASSLTVGSYEQYF	TGCGCCAGCAGCTTAACAGTAGGTTCCTACGAGCAGTACTTC	many	-	TRBV5-1	TRBJ2-7
CSVVGYNEQFF	TGCAGCGTTGTCGGTTACAATGAGCAGTTCTTC	-	-	TRBV29-1	TRBJ2-1
CASSQGGLAGGRKTQYF	TGCGCCAGCAGCCAAGGAGGACTAGCGGGGGGGCGGAAGACCCAGTACTTC	-	TRBD2	TRBV4-1	TRBJ2-5
CSANLYQETQYF	TGCAGCGCTAATTTGTACCAAGAGACCCAGTACTTC	-	-	TRBV29-1	TRBJ2-5
CASTGTRADTQYF	TGTGCCAGCACCGGGACTAGAGCAGATACGCAGTATTTT	few	TRBD2	TRBV3-1	TRBJ2-3
CSARAGDRILYEQYF	TGCAGTGCTAGAGCGGGCGACAGGATACTTTACGAGCAGTACTTC	-	-	TRBV20-1	TRBJ2-7
CASRSSDNSPLHF	TGCGCCAGCAGATCAAGCGATAATTCACCCCTCCACTTT	few	-	TRBV5-1	TRBJ1-6
CASSDSGFNNEQFF	TGTGCCAGCAGCGATAGCGGTTTCAACAATGAGCAGTTCTTC	many	-	TRBV7-2	TRBJ2-1
CASSLPTGAPDEKLFF	TGCGCCAGCAGCTTGCCCACGGGGGCGCCGGATGAAAAACTGTTTTTT	-	-	TRBV5-1	TRBJ1-4
CASSLGTRALNEQFF	TGTGCCAGCTCCCTCGGGACTAGGGCCCTGAATGAGCAGTTCTTC	many	TRBD2	TRBV18	TRBJ2-1
CASSATRGTGELFF	TGTGCCAGCAGTGCGACCAGGGGCACCGGGGAGCTGTTTTTT	many	-	TRBV12-3/TRBV12-4	TRBJ2-2
CASSSLGTSLDEQYF	TGTGCCAGCAGTTCTCTCGGGACTAGCCTCGACGAGCAGTACTTC	many	TRBD2	TRBV7-2	TRBJ2-7
CSATGTGYGYTF	TGCAGTGCAACCGGGACAGGGTATGGCTACACCTTC	few	TRBD1	TRBV20-1	TRBJ1-2
CASSSIGRLLALHF	TGTGCCAGCAGTTCGATTGGACGGCTCTTGGCCCTCCACTTT	-	-	TRBV12-3/TRBV12-4	TRBJ1-6
CASSFGTGTGYEQYF	TGCGCCAGCAGCTTTGGGACTGGGACAGGCTACGAGCAGTACTTC	once	TRBD1	TRBV5-1	TRBJ2-7
CASNRVVAGAETQYF	TGTGCCAGCAACAGGGTGGTAGCGGGAGCGGAGACCCAGTACTTC	-	TRBD2	TRBV28	TRBJ2-5
CASSVGGRVPVPLHF	TGTGCCAGCAGCGTAGGTGGCAGGGTCCCCGTACCCCTCCACTTT	-	-	TRBV9	TRBJ1-6
CASSCSGTGCYEQYF	TGTGCCAGCAGTTGCTCAGGGACAGGGTGCTACGAGCAGTACTTC	-	TRBD1	TRBV12-3/TRBV12-4	TRBJ2-7